This T cell receptor (beta chain) was captured in a study of blood T cell repertoires in COVID-19. At the level of the study: Sites across the United States, Italy and Spain contributed samples from acute and convalescent COVID-19. T cells, B-cell-depleted T cells, or PBMCs provided the cDNA or gDNA that served as material.

The repertoire was sequenced with immunoSEQ multiplex PCR; TCRdb's copy has only in-frame clones and lacks some. The sample consists of 130,000 to 150,000 clones, about nine tenths of them appearing once. Trimming removed 5 bases from V and 2 bases from J; junction bases left unmatched: 2. The CDR3 sequence is 13 residues long. Germline CDR1 and CDR2: MNHEY and SVGAGI. Recruits, aged about 18 to 100 years, lived in 20 to 30 US areas. Membership in each cohort depended on participant-reported clinical history. The origin of this receptor is a man aged 55 to 70 who had recovered from COVID-19. The sequencing input was PBMCs or T cells enriched from blood (not recorded which). The chain joins TRBV6-5 to TRBJ1-2, with 7 bases identical to TRBD1. The CDR3 protein is CASSPQGNYGYTF. In nucleotides, the CDR3 is TGTGCCAGCAGTCCACAGGGGAACTATGGCTACACCTTC.